This T cell receptor (beta chain) was captured by sequencing in a study of T-cell reconstitution after alpha-beta-depleted transplantation in children. The authors prepared the TCRbeta library with unique molecular identifiers. TCRdb passed the PCR reads through MiXCR, listing each CDR3 protein once. The table shows approximately 490,000 distinct CDR3 sequences, with around an eighth occurring only once. This clonotype was counted a few times. CDR1 is LGHNA and CDR2 is YSLEER in the germline V gene. The V end lost 2 bases, the J end lost 4 bases, and 11 bases lay between the germline ends. The CDR3 extends over 14 amino acids.

The chain uses TRBV4-3 and TRBJ1-1; D not resolved. The sequence was obtained from a human donor who donated a stem cell graft to a child with combined immunodeficiency. The starting material was PBMCs from the stem cell graft donor, obtained from the stem cell graft. As DNA, the CDR3 is TGCGCCAGCAGCCAACTGCCGTGGAGCACTGAAGCTTTCTTT. This codes for CASSQLPWSTEAFF.